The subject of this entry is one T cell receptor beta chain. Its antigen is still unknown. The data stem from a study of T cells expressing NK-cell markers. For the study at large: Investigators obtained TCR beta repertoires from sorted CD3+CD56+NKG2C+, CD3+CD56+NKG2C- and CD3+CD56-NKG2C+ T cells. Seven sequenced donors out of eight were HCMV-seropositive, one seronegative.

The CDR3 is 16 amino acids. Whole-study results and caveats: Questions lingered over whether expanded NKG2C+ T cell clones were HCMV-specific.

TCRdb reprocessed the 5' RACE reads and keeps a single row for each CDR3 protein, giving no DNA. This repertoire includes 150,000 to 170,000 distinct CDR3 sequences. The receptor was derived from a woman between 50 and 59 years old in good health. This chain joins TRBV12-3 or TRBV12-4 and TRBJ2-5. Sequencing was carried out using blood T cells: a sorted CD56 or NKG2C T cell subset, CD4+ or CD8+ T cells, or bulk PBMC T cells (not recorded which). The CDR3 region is CASSLAASGWQETQYF.